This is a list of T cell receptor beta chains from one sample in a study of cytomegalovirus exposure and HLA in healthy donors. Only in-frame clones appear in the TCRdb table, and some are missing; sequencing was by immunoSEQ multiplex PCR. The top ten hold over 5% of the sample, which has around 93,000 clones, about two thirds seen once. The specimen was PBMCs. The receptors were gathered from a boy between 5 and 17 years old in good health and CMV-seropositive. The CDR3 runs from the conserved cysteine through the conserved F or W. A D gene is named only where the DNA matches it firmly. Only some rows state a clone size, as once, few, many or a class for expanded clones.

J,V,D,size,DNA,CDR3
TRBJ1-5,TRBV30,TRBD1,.,TGTGCCTGGAGTGCGGGACAGGGAAATCAGCCCCAGCATTTT,CAWSAGQGNQPQHF
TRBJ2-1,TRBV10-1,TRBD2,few,TGCGCCAGCAGCCCGACTAGCGGGAGCCCCAATGAGCAGTTCTTC,CASSPTSGSPNEQFF
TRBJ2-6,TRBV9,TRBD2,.,TGTGCCAGCAGCTTACCCCGAGAGGGAGGGGTTGGTTCTGGGGCCAACGTCCTGACTTTC,CASSLPREGGVGSGANVLTF
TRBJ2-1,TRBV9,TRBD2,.,TGTGCCAGCAGCGTAGTAGCGGGATCGGTTGAGCAGTTCTTC,CASSVVAGSVEQFF
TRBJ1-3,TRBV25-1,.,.,TGTGCCAGCAGTCGTAGCGACTCTGGAAACACCATATATTTT,CASSRSDSGNTIYF
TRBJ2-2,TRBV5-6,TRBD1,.,TGTGCCAGCAGCTTGTGGGACAGGGGAGGCACCGGGGAGCTGTTTTTT,CASSLWDRGGTGELFF
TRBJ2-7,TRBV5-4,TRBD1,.,TGTGCCAGCAGCGTCGGGACAGGCGACTACGAGCAGTACTTC,CASSVGTGDYEQYF
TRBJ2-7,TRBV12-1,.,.,TGTGCCAGCAGCTTTAAGCGCTCTGGTAGAGTCAGGGTCGAGCAGTACTTC,CASSFKRSGRVRVEQYF
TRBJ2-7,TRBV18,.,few,TGTGCCAGCTCACGTACTGGGACAAATTCCTACGAGCAGTACTTC,CASSRTGTNSYEQYF
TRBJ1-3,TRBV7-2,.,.,TGTGCCAGCAGCTCATTAAACCGGGACACCATATATTTT,CASSSLNRDTIYF
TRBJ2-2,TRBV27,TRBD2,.,TGTGCCAGCAGTCTCGGGGGGACCGGGGAGCTGTTTTTT,CASSLGGTGELFF
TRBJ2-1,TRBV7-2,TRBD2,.,TGTGCCAGCAGCTTGGGGACTAGCGGGGCCTACAATGAGCAGTTCTTC,CASSLGTSGAYNEQFF
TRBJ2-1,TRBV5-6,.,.,TGTGCCAGCAGCTTGTACTCCGGGGGGCAGTTCTTC,CASSLYSGGQFF
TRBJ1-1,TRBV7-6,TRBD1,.,TGTGCCAGCAGCTTAGAGGGACAGGGGGCGAGGAAAGCTTTCTTT,CASSLEGQGARKAFF
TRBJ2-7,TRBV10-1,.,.,TGCGCCAGCAGGGGGCTCCCTCACGGCTTCTACGAGCAGTACTTC,CASRGLPHGFYEQYF
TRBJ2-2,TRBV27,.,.,TGTGCCAGCAGCCCAAGGGGGGGGAGATTTACCGGGGAGCTGTTTTTT,CASSPRGGRFTGELFF
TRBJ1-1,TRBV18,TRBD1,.,TGTGCCAGCTCTCGACAGGGGAACACTGAAGCTTTCTTT,CASSRQGNTEAFF
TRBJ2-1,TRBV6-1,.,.,TGTGCCAGCAGTGAAATCGGGGTCCCAGGTGAGCAGTTCTTC,CASSEIGVPGEQFF
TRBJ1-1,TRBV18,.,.,TGTGCCAGCTCACCAAACAGGGCGAACACTGAAGCTTTCTTT,CASSPNRANTEAFF
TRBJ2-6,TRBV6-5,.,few,TGTGCCAGCACCGAGTCTGGGGCCAACGTCCTGACTTTC,CASTESGANVLTF
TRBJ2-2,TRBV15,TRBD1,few,TGTGCCACCAGCAGGGACAGGGACACCGGGGAGCTGTTTTTT,CATSRDRDTGELFF
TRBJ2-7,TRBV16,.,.,TGTGCCAGCAGCCACTACACAGCCACCTACGAGCAGTACTTC,CASSHYTATYEQYF
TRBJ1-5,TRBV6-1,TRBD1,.,TGTGCCAGCAGTGAGACGGACAGGGGGTGGAATCAGCCCCAGCATTTT,CASSETDRGWNQPQHF
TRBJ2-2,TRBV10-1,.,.,TGCGCCAGCGCATCGCAGGGCACCGGGGAGCTGTTTTTT,CASASQGTGELFF
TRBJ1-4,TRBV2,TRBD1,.,TGTGCCGGTAGCGGGGACAGTAATGAAAAACTGTTTTTT,CAGSGDSNEKLFF
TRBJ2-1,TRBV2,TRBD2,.,TGTGCCAGCAGTGCAGGGAGGGATGAGCAGTTCTTC,CASSAGRDEQFF
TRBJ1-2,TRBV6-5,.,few,TGTGCCAGCAGGAGACCGGCGGGGGTAGACGGCTACACCTTC,CASRRPAGVDGYTF
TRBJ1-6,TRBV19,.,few,TGTGCCAGTAAAGGGGCAGGACGGAGCTCCTATAATTCACCCCTCCACTTT,CASKGAGRSSYNSPLHF
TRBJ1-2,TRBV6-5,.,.,TGTGCCAGCAGTTCCCAGACAGAGTCATACTATGGCTACACCTTC,CASSSQTESYYGYTF
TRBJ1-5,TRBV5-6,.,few,TGTGCCAGCAGCTTGGCCGATCAGCCCCAGCATTTT,CASSLADQPQHF
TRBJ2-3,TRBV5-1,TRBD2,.,TGCGCCAGCAGCGGCGGGAGGTCTAGCACAGATACGCAGTATTTT,CASSGGRSSTDTQYF
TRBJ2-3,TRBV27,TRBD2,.,TGTGCCAGCAGTTCACTAGCGGGAGGGACTCAGGCCACAGATACGCAGTATTTT,CASSSLAGGTQATDTQYF
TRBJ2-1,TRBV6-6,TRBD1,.,TGTGCCAGCAGCCCCGGGACAGGGACCAAACGCAATGAGCAGTTCTTC,CASSPGTGTKRNEQFF